The clone carrying this TCR beta chain was found many times. Its matching antigen is unknown. Axillary draining lymph nodes of breast cancer patients supplied the node samples. This sample was taken from a study of breast tumors, draining lymph nodes, adjacent tissues. The study's findings and limits: Tumors had less TCR diversity than lymph nodes, more than nontumor tissue.

TCRdb re-called the multiplex PCR reads through MiXCR, storing one row per CDR3 protein. The sample lists about 200,000 distinct CDR3 sequences, 30% to 40% occurring once. The receptor was derived from a female donor with breast cancer. Some clones in this sample may be carry-over from other donors' samples. Sequences were obtained from axillary lymph node tissue.

The CDR3 bases are TGTGCCAGCAGTGAAGAGGGTGTTTATTCACCCCTCCACTTT. It yields the protein CASSEEGVYSPLHF. J is TRBJ1-6 and V is TRBV2, with unresolved D. Germline values: CDR1 SNHLY, CDR2 FYNNEI. The V end was cut by 1 base, the J end by 8 bases, with 9 bases between. There are 14 residues in the CDR3. Full variable domain (rest looked up from reference TRBV2 and TRBJ1-6): EPEVTQTPSHQVTQMGQEVILRCVPISNHLYFYWYRQILGQKVEFLVSFYNNEISEKSEIFDDQFSVERPDGSNFTLKIRSTKLEDSAMYFCASSEEGVYSPLHFGNGTRLTVT.